This T cell receptor beta chain appears in the sequencing data of a study of T cell clusters in autoimmune cytopenias. Each sample's input was about 250 ng genomic DNA, 38,000 or so genome equivalents. CDR1 and CDR2 (germline): GTSNPN, SVGIG (reference sequence). The CDR3 is made up of 13 amino acids. In regard to this clonotype: Its cognate antigen is unknown.

General study findings and limits: TRB repertoire shifts in secondary cytopenia and chronic lymphocytic leukemia mostly reflected lymphoma, not autoimmunity.

TRB was amplified by touch-down multiplex PCR, primer pools A and B combined. Using the multiplex PCR reads, TCRdb records one entry per CDR3 protein without DNA. Recorded for this sample: about 5,100 distinct CDR3 sequences. The sample was also reused in another study, on T cell repertoires in aging, cancer and after chemotherapy. From that report: Age-matched healthy donors had significantly more diverse, less clonal blood TCR repertoires than untreated cancer patients. Healthy donors lost TCR diversity with age mainly through richness, cancer patients through richness and evenness.

The sample was peripheral blood. The chain is built from TRBV30 and TRBJ2-5; TCRdb lists TRBD1, though no DNA is available to test this call. The clonotype was recovered from a human donor in good health. The CDR3 is CASGTGGAETQYF.